This TCR beta chain was identified in a study of cytomegalovirus exposure and HLA in healthy donors. Comments on this clone: What it binds is unknown.

PCR used 60 Vbeta primers and 13 Jbeta primers. The table came from immunoSEQ multiplex PCR; TCRdb's copy has only in-frame clones and leaves some out. This table has about 120,000 clones, 55% to 75% appearing once. The V end was cut by 0 bases, the J end by 4 bases, with 13 bases between. The germline V gene encodes CDR1 GTSNPN and CDR2 SVGIG (reference sequence). The CDR3 has 15 amino acids. General study points: An analysis done earlier found most TCR beta V segments productive about 90% or about 30% of the time. Fewer than 20,000 TCR beta sequences were associated with HLA alleles at 0.05 false discovery rate in a later analysis. Some TCR beta chains (about 170 of them) were listed as cytomegalovirus-associated.

The origin of this receptor is a man aged 25 to 40 in good health and CMV-seropositive. The chain joins TRBV30 to TRBJ2-1, with a tentative D call TRBD1 (6 bases). The sample taken for sequencing was PBMCs. CDR3: CAWSVQGGFYNEQFF. The CDR3 DNA is TGTGCCTGGAGTGTACAGGGCGGTTTTTACAATGAGCAGTTCTTC.